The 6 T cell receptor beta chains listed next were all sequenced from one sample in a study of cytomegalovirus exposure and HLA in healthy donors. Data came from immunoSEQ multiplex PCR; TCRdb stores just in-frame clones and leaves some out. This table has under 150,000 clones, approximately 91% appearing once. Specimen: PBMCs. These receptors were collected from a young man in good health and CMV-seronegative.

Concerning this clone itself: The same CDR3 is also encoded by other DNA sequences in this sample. CDR3 loop: CASSPGQGTEAFF. DNA for the CDR3: TGCGCCAGCAGCCCCGGACAGGGAACTGAAGCTTTCTTT. This sequence joins TRBV5-1 and TRBJ1-1; the match to TRBD1 covers 8 bases. The germline gives CDR1 SGHRS, CDR2 YFSETQ. V was pared by 4 bases and J by 5 bases, with 4 bases of the junction left unmatched. The CDR3 extends over 13 amino acids.

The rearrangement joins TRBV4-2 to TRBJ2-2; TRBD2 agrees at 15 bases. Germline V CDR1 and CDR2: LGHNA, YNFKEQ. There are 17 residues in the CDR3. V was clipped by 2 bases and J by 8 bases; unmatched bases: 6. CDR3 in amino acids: CASSQRTSGGAGGELFF. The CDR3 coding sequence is TGTGCCAGCAGCCAACGGACTAGCGGGGGGGCCGGTGGGGAGCTGTTTTTT.

CDR3 amino acids: CASKKEASGRAVTLQYV. CDR3 bases: TGTGCCAGCAAAAAGGAGGCTAGCGGGCGAGCTGTAACCTTGCAGTACGTC. The V call is TRBV21-1, the J call TRBJ2-7; the D call of TRBD2 is as the table states it, not checked on the DNA. TRBV21-1 corresponds to a pseudogene. This CDR3 has 17 amino acids.

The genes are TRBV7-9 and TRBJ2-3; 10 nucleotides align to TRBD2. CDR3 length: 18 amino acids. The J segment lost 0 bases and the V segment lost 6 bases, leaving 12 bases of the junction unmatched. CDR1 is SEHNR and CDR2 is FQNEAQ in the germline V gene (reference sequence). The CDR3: CASRPLAGPRLSTDTQYF. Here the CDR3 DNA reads TGTGCCAGCAGACCACTAGCGGGGCCACGACTTAGCACAGATACGCAGTATTTT.

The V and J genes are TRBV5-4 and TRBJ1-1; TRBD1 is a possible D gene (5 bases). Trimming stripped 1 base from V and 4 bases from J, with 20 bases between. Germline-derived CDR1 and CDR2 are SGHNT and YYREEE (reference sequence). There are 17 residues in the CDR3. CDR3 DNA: TGTGCCAGCAGCTTGATGGGTGGTTACAGTCAGGGCACTGAAGCTTTCTTT. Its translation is CASSLMGGYSQGTEAFF. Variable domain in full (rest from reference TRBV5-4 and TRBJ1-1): ETGVTQSPTHLIKTRGQQVTLRCSSQSGHNTVSWYQQALGQGPQFIFQYYREEENGRGNFPPRFSGLQFPNYSSELNVNALELDDSALYLCASSLMGGYSQGTEAFFGQGTRLTVV.

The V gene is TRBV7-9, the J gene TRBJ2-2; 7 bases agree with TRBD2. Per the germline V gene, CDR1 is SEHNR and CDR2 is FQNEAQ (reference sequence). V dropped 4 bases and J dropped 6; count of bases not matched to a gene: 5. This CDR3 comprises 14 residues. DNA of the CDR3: TGTGCCAGCAGCTGGGGAGGGGCGGCCGGGGAGCTGTTTTTT. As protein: CASSWGGAAGELFF.